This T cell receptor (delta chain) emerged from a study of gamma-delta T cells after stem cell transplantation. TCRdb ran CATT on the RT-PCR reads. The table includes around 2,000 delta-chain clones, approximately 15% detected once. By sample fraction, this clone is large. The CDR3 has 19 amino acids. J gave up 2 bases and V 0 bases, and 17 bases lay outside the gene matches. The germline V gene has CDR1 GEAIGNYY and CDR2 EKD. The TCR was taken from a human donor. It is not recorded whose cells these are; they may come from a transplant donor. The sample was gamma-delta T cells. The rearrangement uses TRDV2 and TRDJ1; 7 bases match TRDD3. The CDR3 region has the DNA TGTGCCTGTGACACCCTCCTAAGCCTTACTGGGGAAGAAACCGATAAACTCATCTTT. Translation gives CACDTLLSLTGEETDKLIF.